Following are 28 T cell receptor beta chains from one sample sequenced in a study of T cell changes during pregnancy in multiple sclerosis. Generated by immunoSEQ multiplex PCR, the TCRdb table keeps only in-frame clones and is missing some. This table holds tens of thousands of clones, 93% found once. This specimen was peripheral blood, taken after pregnancy. All receptors come from a female donor with multiple sclerosis, enrolled in a pregnancy study.

V is TRBV19 and J is TRBJ2-1; 8 positions match TRBD2. With 2 bases clipped from V and 6 bases from J, the junction kept 9 bases outside the gene matches. The germline gives CDR1 LNHDA, CDR2 SQIVND (reference sequence). This CDR3 spans 16 amino acids. CDR3: CASSIRDGSGGNEQFF. CDR3 nucleotide sequence: TGTGCCAGTAGTATAAGGGATGGGAGCGGGGGCAATGAGCAGTTCTTC.

This rearrangement joins TRBV27 to TRBJ2-1, with 7 bases matching TRBD2. Germline V gene data show CDR1 as MNHEY and CDR2 as SMNVEV (reference sequence). The junction had 3 bases not matched to a gene; V was cut back by 4 bases and J by 0 bases. The CDR3 extends over 15 amino acids. CDR3 sequence: CASSSRLASYNEQFF. Written as DNA, the CDR3 is TGTGCCAGCAGTTCCCGACTAGCCTCCTACAATGAGCAGTTCTTC.

The V gene is TRBV29-1, the J gene TRBJ2-7; 7 bases map to TRBD1. Per germline, CDR1 SQVTM and CDR2 ANQGSEA. The V gene end was trimmed by 6 bases and the J gene end by 4 bases; junction bases not matched to a gene: 9. This CDR3 is built from 13 residues. In DNA form, the CDR3 reads TGCAGCGTCCTAGGACAGGACTCGTACGAGCAGTACTTC. As protein: CSVLGQDSYEQYF.

The chain joins TRBV27 to TRBJ1-2; possibly TRBD1 for D (6 bases). Trimming took off 5 bases at V and 8 bases at J, with 18 bases between the two ends. Germline V gene data show CDR1 as MNHEY and CDR2 as SMNVEV (reference sequence). The CDR3 covers 14 residues. CDR3 residues: CASSPHRDGTGYTF. The CDR3 DNA follows: TGTGCCAGCAGTCCTCACAGGGACGGAACGGGCTACACCTTC.

This chain links TRBV4-1 with TRBJ2-7, with 11 positions matching TRBD2. After removal of 3 bases from V and 1 base from J, the junction contained 14 bases not matched to a gene. This CDR3 region has 19 residues. Germline V gene sequence: CDR1 MGHRA, CDR2 YSYEKL. CDR3 protein: CASSQRAMEGLAVSYEQYF. CDR3 coding DNA: TGCGCCAGCAGCCAGCGGGCCATGGAGGGACTAGCGGTTTCCTACGAGCAGTACTTC.

The V gene is TRBV7-2, the J gene TRBJ2-2, with D possibly being TRBD1 (6 bases). Per the germline V gene, CDR1 is SGHTA and CDR2 is FQGNSA. V lost 3 bases and J lost 5, with 10 bases in between. The CDR3 totals 14 residues. The CDR3 region has the DNA TGTGCCAGCAGCTTCAGGGGCGTAACCGGGGAGCTGTTTTTT. It specifies CASSFRGVTGELFF.

Here the CDR3 reads CASSLSGVRYEQYF. The CDR3 DNA reads TGTGCCAGCAGTTTGTCGGGAGTTCGGTACGAGCAGTACTTC. The chain carries TRBV27 and TRBJ2-7; possible D gene TRBD2, 6 bases. The CDR3 sequence is 14 residues long. V dropped 3 bases and J dropped 4 bases, with 13 bases sitting between them. Per germline, CDR1 MNHEY and CDR2 SMNVEV (reference sequence).

J is TRBJ2-1 and V is TRBV19, with D maybe TRBD1 (6 bases). The ends were cut back, 3 bases at V and 9 bases at J, with 12 bases in the middle. Germline assignment: CDR1 LNHDA and CDR2 SQIVND (reference sequence). CDR3 size: 13 residues. For the CDR3, the DNA is TGTGCCAGTAGTATGTATCAGGGGTTTGAGCAGTTCTTC. It yields the protein CASSMYQGFEQFF.

The chain couples TRBV7-2 to TRBJ2-5, with D possibly matching TRBD2 (5 bases). The CDR3 totals 14 residues. Per the germline V gene, CDR1 is SGHTA and CDR2 is FQGNSA. Deletions cut 6 bases from V and 4 bases from J, with 15 bases between. CDR3: CASSPDGIGETQYF. DNA of the CDR3: TGTGCCAGCAGTCCAGACGGGATAGGAGAGACCCAGTACTTC.

This chain connects TRBV9 to TRBJ2-7; D not resolved. In germline, CDR1 is SGDLS, CDR2 YYNGEE. The V and J ends lost 0 bases and 4 bases respectively, with 8 bases between them. CDR3 length: 13 residues. In DNA form, the CDR3 reads TGTGCCAGCAGCGTAGAGGCAGGATACGAGCAGTACTTC. This encodes CASSVEAGYEQYF.

This rearrangement joins TRBV2 to TRBJ2-1; 13 bases match TRBD2. The CDR3 covers 15 residues. The V segment lost 5 bases and the J segment 9 bases; nucleotides outside the gene matches: 7. The germline V gene encodes CDR1 SNHLY and CDR2 FYNNEI. CDR3: CASSRTSGSGGEQFF. The CDR3 DNA is TGTGCCAGCAGTCGGACTAGCGGGAGTGGAGGTGAGCAGTTCTTC.

The J gene is TRBJ1-2, the V gene TRBV27; 8 nucleotides align to TRBD1. The CDR3 is 16 residues long. The germline CDR1 and CDR2 sequences are MNHEY and SMNVEV (reference sequence). Trimming at V came to 4 bases and at J to 1 base, leaving 8 bases not matched to a gene. This CDR3 reads CASSYRGQGGNYGYTF. CDR3 DNA: TGTGCCAGCAGTTACCGAGGACAGGGAGGTAACTATGGCTACACCTTC.

V is TRBV7-9 and J is TRBJ2-7, with D perhaps matching TRBD1 (6 bases). Between the trimmed V and J ends, which lost 5 bases and 7 bases, there was a span of 15 bases. The V gene's germline CDR1 is SEHNR and CDR2 FQNEAQ (reference sequence). The CDR3 runs to 13 residues. CDR3 sequence (DNA): TGTGCCAGCAGCCCCACCCTAGGGGGAGAGCAGTACTTC. It is translated as CASSPTLGGEQYF.

V is TRBV7-2 and J is TRBJ2-7, with 13 nucleotides matching TRBD2. The CDR3 runs to 15 residues. Germline-derived CDR1 and CDR2 are SGHTA and FQGNSA. V shed 5 bases and J 9 bases; nucleotides not matched to a gene: 10. This chain's CDR3 is CASSPFGLAGETQYF. The CDR3 DNA reads TGTGCCAGCAGCCCTTTCGGACTAGCGGGAGAGACGCAGTACTTC.

The sample holds a few counts of this clone. The J gene is TRBJ2-1, the V gene TRBV11-2; TRBD2 matches at 8 bases. CDR1 and CDR2 from the germline V gene are SGHAT and FQNNGV. With 0 bases clipped from V and 5 bases from J, the junction kept 6 bases outside the gene matches. This CDR3 contains 16 residues. Here the CDR3 reads CASSLDTGGNHNEQFF. The CDR3 DNA is TGTGCCAGCAGCTTAGATACGGGAGGGAACCACAATGAGCAGTTCTTC. Using reference TRBV11-2 and TRBJ2-1 for the parts outside the CDR3, the full variable domain is EAGVAQSPRYKIIEKRQSVAFWCNPISGHATLYWYQQILGQGPKLLIQFQNNGVVDDSQLPKDRFSAERLKGVDSTLKIQPAKLEDSAVYLCASSLDTGGNHNEQFFGPGTRLTVL.

This clone was counted a few times. The V gene is TRBV19, the J gene TRBJ1-1, with 7 bases matching TRBD1. CDR3 length: 11 amino acids. Germline lookup yields CDR1 LNHDA and CDR2 SQIVND (reference sequence). Unmatched junction bases numbered 4, after V lost 7 bases and J lost 8 bases. CDR3 region: CASIDRVEAFF. CDR3 coding DNA: TGTGCCAGTATCGACAGGGTGGAAGCTTTCTTT. Drawing the rest from reference TRBV19 and TRBJ1-1, the complete variable domain is DGGITQSPKYLFRKEGQNVTLSCEQNLNHDAMYWYRQDPGQGLRLIYYSQIVNDFQKGDIAEGYSVSREKKESFPLTVTSAQKNPTAFYLCASIDRVEAFFGQGTRLTVV.

The genes are TRBV5-5 and TRBJ2-3; 9 bases align to TRBD1. The V gene end was trimmed by 2 bases and the J gene end by 2 bases; junction bases not matched to a gene: 6. Per germline, CDR1 SGHKS and CDR2 YYEKEE (reference sequence). The CDR3 consists of 16 residues. The CDR3, as DNA: TGTGCCAGCAGCTTCCTACAGGGGGCCCCCACAGATACGCAGTATTTT. As protein: CASSFLQGAPTDTQYF. Based on the CDR3 plus reference TRBV5-5 and TRBJ2-3, the full variable domain is DAGVTQSPTHLIKTRGQQVTLRCSPISGHKSVSWYQQVLGQGPQFIFQYYEKEERGRGNFPDRFSARQFPNYSSELNVNALLLGDSALYLCASSFLQGAPTDTQYFGPGTRLTVL.

This chain joins TRBV7-8 and TRBJ2-7; tentatively, D is TRBD1 (6 bases). Between the trimmed V and J ends, which lost 0 bases and 3 bases, there was a span of 12 bases. Germline loops: CDR1 SGHVS, CDR2 FQNEAQ. CDR3 length: 15 residues. CDR3 sequence: CASSLAAKGGYEQYF. Here the CDR3 DNA reads TGTGCCAGCAGCTTAGCGGCGAAAGGGGGCTACGAGCAGTACTTC.

Here the CDR3 DNA reads TGTGCCAGTAGCCGGACAGGGGTTGACTATGGCTACACCTTC. Amino acids: CASSRTGVDYGYTF. The chain couples TRBV19 to TRBJ1-2; 9 nucleotides line up with TRBD1. Losses at the gene ends were 6 bases for V and 3 bases for J; bases not matched to a gene: 5. The CDR3 is 14 residues long. The germline gives CDR1 LNHDA, CDR2 SQIVND (reference sequence).

The chain carries TRBV11-1 and TRBJ1-1, with D unclear. The CDR3 sequence is 14 residues long. V gave up 1 base and J gave up 4 bases, with 10 bases separating them. Germline-derived CDR1 and CDR2 are SGHAT and FQDESV (reference sequence). The CDR3 bases are TGTGCCAGCAGCTTAGTGTCCGGGATCACTGAAGCTTTCTTT. This sequence encodes CASSLVSGITEAFF.

The CDR3 nucleotides are TGTGCCAGCTCACCACCGGGGGGGTCCAAGAAGGCCCAGTACTTC. As protein: CASSPPGGSKKAQYF. The rearrangement joins TRBV18 to TRBJ2-5; TRBD2 matches 7 bases. J lost 9 bases, V lost 0 bases, and 10 bases had no gene match. From germline, CDR1 is KGHSH and CDR2 LQKENI. This CDR3 has 15 amino acids.

V gene TRBV5-1 combines with J gene TRBJ2-2, with 12 bases identical to TRBD2. Per germline, CDR1 SGHRS and CDR2 YFSETQ. V dropped 4 bases and J dropped 0; count of bases not matched to a gene: 7. CDR3 length: 18 amino acids. CDR3 sequence (DNA): TGCGCCAGCAGCAAGACTAGCGGGAGTATCCCGAACACCGGGGAGCTGTTTTTT. It is translated as CASSKTSGSIPNTGELFF.

The gene calls are TRBV29-1 and TRBJ2-1; 8 bases fit TRBD2. This CDR3 has 13 amino acids. CDR1 and CDR2 from the germline V gene are SQVTM and ANQGSEA. Unmatched junction bases numbered 5, after V lost 4 bases and J lost 6 bases. The CDR3 is CSVVSGLGNEQFF. In DNA, the CDR3 is TGCAGCGTTGTTTCGGGACTAGGCAATGAGCAGTTCTTC.

The chain recombines TRBV6-5 with TRBJ1-1; 11 bases fit TRBD1. This CDR3 has 15 residues. The germline gives CDR1 MNHEY, CDR2 SVGAGI. Germline trimming cut 2 bases from V and 2 bases from J; bases unmatched to any gene: 1. The CDR3 nucleotides read TGTGCCAGCAGTTACGGGACAGGGGGAAACACTGAAGCTTTCTTT. Its protein is CASSYGTGGNTEAFF.

In its sample, this clone was seen once. The rearrangement joins TRBV5-1 to TRBJ2-2; D ambiguous. The length of the CDR3 is 15 residues. CDR1 is SGHRS and CDR2 is YFSETQ in the germline V gene. The germline V and J ends were trimmed by 2 bases and 4 bases, with 12 bases remaining between them. The CDR3 region has the DNA TGCGCCAGCAGCTTAGTGATGCCCGGCACCGGGGAGCTGTTTTTT. As protein: CASSLVMPGTGELFF.

The CDR3 coding sequence is TGTGCCAGCAGTGACTCCCTCGGGACAGACTACAATGAGCAGTTCTTC. Amino acids: CASSDSLGTDYNEQFF. The chain carries TRBV6-4 and TRBJ2-1, with 7 bases aligning to TRBD1. Looked up from germline, CDR1 is MRHNA and CDR2 is SNTAGT. The V gene end was trimmed by 0 bases and the J gene end by 3 bases; junction bases not matched to a gene: 5. This CDR3 contains 16 residues.

The chain is built from TRBV7-3 and TRBJ2-1; 15 bases agree with TRBD2. From germline, CDR1 is SGHTA and CDR2 FQGTGA. After removal of 3 bases from V and 9 bases from J, the junction contained 3 bases not matched to a gene. The CDR3 covers 15 residues. The CDR3 spells CASSFRTSGRAEQFF. The CDR3 region has the DNA TGTGCCAGCAGCTTCAGGACTAGCGGGAGGGCTGAGCAGTTCTTC.

The table lists this clone with a few counts. V is TRBV10-2 and J is TRBJ1-1; no reliable D call. The germline V gene encodes CDR1 WSHSY and CDR2 SAAADI. V was clipped by 4 bases and J by 0 bases, with 9 bases between them. The CDR3 sequence is 14 residues long. The CDR3 region has the DNA TGCGCCAGCAGTGGACAAGCATTGAACACTGAAGCTTTCTTT. Its protein is CASSGQALNTEAFF.